This entry concerns a single T cell receptor beta chain. TCRdb keeps only in-frame clones here, not all; method: immunoSEQ multiplex PCR. In the table there are over 45,000 clones, around 86% of which are singletons. The CDR3 runs to 15 residues. Germline V gene sequence: CDR1 MNHNY, CDR2 SVGAGI (reference sequence). Trimming removed 7 bases at V and 3 bases at J, with 15 bases between. The sample originates from a study of blood T cell repertoires in COVID-19. The genes are TRBV6-6 and TRBJ2-2; weak D call: TRBD1 (6 bases). Sequencing used peripheral blood. The sequence came from a middle-aged man with active COVID-19. In nucleotides, the CDR3 is TGTGCCAGCACGATACAGGGATCGGACACCGGGGAGCTGTTTTTT. The encoded protein is CASTIQGSDTGELFF.